This TCR beta chain was profiled in a study of vaccination effects on CD4 cells after COVID-19. On this clone: Its antigen remains unknown.

ViraFEST expansion of antigen-specific CD4+ T cells with viral peptide pools preceded sequencing. Culturing for 10 days preceded CD4+ T cell isolation. Nobody among the vaccine recipients had prior SARS-CoV-2 infection (nucleocapsid antibodies were negative). The table came from immunoSEQ multiplex PCR; TCRdb's copy has only in-frame clones and leaves some out. The sample has about 55,000 clones; 55% to 75% are singletons. The CDR3 spans 16 residues. V shed 5 bases and J 10 bases; nucleotides not matched to a gene: 17. Germline assignment: CDR1 MDHEN and CDR2 SYDVKM. This clonotype was obtained from a human donor who received a COVID-19 vaccine. This chain uses TRBV28 with TRBJ2-1, with TRBD1 matching 7 bases. The sequences come from CD4+ T cells from PBMCs cultured with SARS-CoV-2 spike peptides, collected before COVID-19 vaccination. Here the CDR3 reads CASSHPVARRGKEQFF. The CDR3 DNA is TGTGCCAGCAGTCACCCGGTCGCCCGCAGGGGGAAAGAGCAGTTCTTC.